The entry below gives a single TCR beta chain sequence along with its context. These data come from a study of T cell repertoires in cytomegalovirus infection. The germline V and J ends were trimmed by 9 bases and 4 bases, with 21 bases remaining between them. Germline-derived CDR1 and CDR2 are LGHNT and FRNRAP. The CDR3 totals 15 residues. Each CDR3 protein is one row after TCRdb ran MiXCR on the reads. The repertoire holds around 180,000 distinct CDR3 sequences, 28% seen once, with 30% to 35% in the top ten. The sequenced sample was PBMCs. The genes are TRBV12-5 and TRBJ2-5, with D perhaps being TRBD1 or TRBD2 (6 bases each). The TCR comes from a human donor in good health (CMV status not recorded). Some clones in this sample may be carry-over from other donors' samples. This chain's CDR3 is CASQSGGGGRETQYF. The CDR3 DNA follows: TGTGCTAGCCAGTCCGGAGGAGGGGGACGAGAGACCCAGTACTTC. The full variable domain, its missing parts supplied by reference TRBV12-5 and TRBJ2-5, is DARVTQTPRHKVTEMGQEVTMRCQPILGHNTVFWYRQTMMQGLELLAYFRNRAPLDDSGMPKDRFSAEMPDATLATLKIQPSEPRDSAVYFCASQSGGGGRETQYFGPGTRLLVL.